This entry lists 20 T cell receptor beta chains sequenced from one sample in a study of T cells in Graves' hyperthyroidism and ophthalmopathy. Amplification yielded TCR beta CDR3 regions, with RNA transcripts as the source. With the HTBI primer set, the TCR CDR3 went through a first round of RT-PCR. Each CDR3 protein gets one entry after TCRdb re-called the multiplex PCR reads with MiXCR. The sample carries some 350,000 distinct CDR3 sequences, 25% recorded once. Sequencing was done on a sample of blood. The receptors shown here come from a man aged 45 to 65 with Graves' hyperthyroidism.

The chain carries TRBV24-1 and TRBJ2-1; D not resolved. The CDR3 runs 14 residues. V was pared by 4 bases and J by 3 bases, with 9 bases between. Germline assignment: CDR1 KGHDR and CDR2 SFDVKD. CDR3: CATSDPSYYNEQFF. The CDR3, as DNA: TGTGCCACCAGTGACCCCTCTTACTACAATGAGCAGTTCTTC.

This clonotype was recorded only once. This chain connects TRBV30 to TRBJ1-3, with 8 bases fitting TRBD1. The V and J ends lost 3 bases and 8 bases, in that order; junction bases with no gene match: 12. This CDR3 is built from 15 residues. Germline CDR1 and CDR2: GTSNPN and SVGIG (reference sequence). CDR3 DNA: TGTGCCTGGAGCCCCCCGGGACAGGCCAGGTACACCATATATTTT. It yields the protein CAWSPPGQARYTIYF.

This clonotype was counted a few times. The chain is built from TRBV20-1 and TRBJ2-7, with D possibly matching TRBD2 (5 bases). CDR3 size: 13 residues. Germline lookup yields CDR1 DFQATT and CDR2 SNEGSKA (reference sequence). Trimming removed 3 bases from V and 3 bases from J, with 12 bases in between. CDR3 amino acids: CSARSVRGYEQYF. The CDR3 bases are TGCAGTGCTAGGTCAGTCCGGGGCTACGAGCAGTACTTC.

This clonotype occurred once. Because the CDR3 is missing its conserved closing phenylalanine or tryptophan, this is likely a read error. The rearrangement uses TRBV5-1 and TRBJ1-1; TRBD1 matches 7 bases. Germline V gene lookup returns CDR1 SGHRS and CDR2 YFSETQ. The CDR3 contains 12 residues. J gave up 7 bases and V 4 bases, and 4 bases lay outside the gene matches. CDR3 sequence reads: CASSLGQVEAFL. The CDR3 nucleotides read TGCGCCAGCAGCCTCGGACAGGTTGAAGCTTTCTTA.

The J gene is TRBJ1-2, the V gene TRBV28; possibly TRBD1 for D (6 bases). This CDR3 is built from 15 residues. Germline CDR1 MDHEN, CDR2 SYDVKM. Trimming shortened V by 0 bases and J by 2 bases, and 10 bases separated the two germline ends. DNA of the CDR3: TGTGCCAGCAGTTTATGGTCGGACAGAAACTATGGCTACACCTTC. This translates into CASSLWSDRNYGYTF.

The V and J genes are TRBV2 and TRBJ2-7, with 8 bases lining up with TRBD1. Germline CDR1 and CDR2: SNHLY and FYNNEI. The CDR3 runs 14 residues. With 6 bases clipped from V and 3 bases from J, the junction kept 7 bases outside the gene matches. CDR3 region: CASRTQGALYEQYF. For the CDR3, the DNA is TGTGCCAGCAGGACTCAGGGGGCCCTCTACGAGCAGTACTTC. The complete variable domain, with remaining parts taken from reference TRBV2 and TRBJ2-7, reads EPEVTQTPSHQVTQMGQEVILRCVPISNHLYFYWYRQILGQKVEFLVSFYNNEISEKSEIFDDQFSVERPDGSNFTLKIRSTKLEDSAMYFCASRTQGALYEQYFGPGTRLTVT.

The chain is built from TRBV7-9 and TRBJ2-1, with D unresolved. V lost 1 base and J 5 bases, leaving 6 bases between the germline ends. The CDR3 runs 13 residues. CDR1 and CDR2 from the germline V gene are SEHNR and FQNEAQ (reference sequence). The CDR3 coding sequence is TGTGCCAGCAGCTTAGAAACCAACAATGAGCAGTTCTTC. Its protein product is CASSLETNNEQFF. Using reference TRBV7-9 and TRBJ2-1 for the parts outside the CDR3, the full variable domain is DTGVSQNPRHKITKRGQNVTFRCDPISEHNRLYWYRQTLGQGPEFLTYFQNEAQLEKSRLLSDRFSAERPKGSFSTLEIQRTEQGDSAMYLCASSLETNNEQFFGPGTRLTVL.

In its sample, this clonotype was seen a few times. The chain couples TRBV4-2 to TRBJ2-2, with 7 bases that match TRBD2. Germline V lookup: CDR1 LGHNA, CDR2 YNFKEQ. V shed 4 bases and J 0 bases; nucleotides not matched to a gene: 2. CDR3 length: 15 amino acids. CDR3 coding DNA: TGTGCCAGCAGCCCCCTAGCGGCGAACACCGGGGAGCTGTTTTTT. This encodes CASSPLAANTGELFF.

This clonotype has a handful of counts. CDR3 sequence (DNA): TGTGCCAGCTGGACTGCCGGCACCGGGGAGCTGTTTTTT. It is translated as CASWTAGTGELFF. The chain joins TRBV5-4 to TRBJ2-2, with D possibly being TRBD2 (5 bases). The germline V gene encodes CDR1 SGHNT and CDR2 YYREEE (reference sequence). This CDR3 has 13 residues. With 7 bases removed from V and 4 bases from J, the gap between germline ends came to 11 bases. The whole variable domain, filled in from reference TRBV5-4 and TRBJ2-2, reads ETGVTQSPTHLIKTRGQQVTLRCSSQSGHNTVSWYQQALGQGPQFIFQYYREEENGRGNFPPRFSGLQFPNYSSELNVNALELDDSALYLCASWTAGTGELFFGEGSRLTVL.

This clonotype was observed a handful of times. The chain is built from TRBV20-1 and TRBJ2-7; D assignment may be TRBD1 or TRBD2 (5 bases each). The V end lost 4 bases, the J end lost 0 bases, and 13 bases lay between the germline ends. From germline, CDR1 is DFQATT and CDR2 SNEGSKA (reference sequence). This CDR3 comprises 14 residues. The CDR3 nucleotides read TGCAGTGCTACCGGGACGGAGAGCTCCTACGAGCAGTACTTC. It encodes CSATGTESSYEQYF.

This clonotype has ten or more counts. The J gene is TRBJ2-5, the V gene TRBV3-1, with D unresolved. The V gene's germline CDR1 is LGHDT and CDR2 YNNKEL (reference sequence). V shed 2 bases and J shed 5 bases, with 6 bases lying between them. CDR3 length equals 12 residues. The CDR3 DNA reads as TGTGCCAGCAGCCAACAGTCCGAGACCCAGTACTTC. Translation: CASSQQSETQYF.

This clonotype was picked up many times. The chain is built from TRBV5-1 and TRBJ2-2, with a possible D match to TRBD1 (5 bases). Trimming shortened V by 2 bases and J by 5 bases, and 16 bases separated the two germline ends. The length of the CDR3 is 16 residues. Germline V CDR1 and CDR2: SGHRS, YFSETQ. The DNA for the CDR3 is TGCGCCAGCAGCTTCGGGCAGGGTACGAGAACCGGGGAGCTGTTTTTT. Amino acid sequence: CASSFGQGTRTGELFF.

In its sample, this clonotype was seen many times. V and J are TRBV2 and TRBJ2-7; D remains ambiguous. CDR3 length: 11 amino acids. CDR1 is SNHLY, CDR2 FYNNEI, per germline. V dropped 7 bases and J dropped 2 bases, with 6 bases sitting between them. For the CDR3, the DNA is TGTGCCAGCACAGAAACCTACGAGCAGTACTTC. It codes for CASTETYEQYF.

There are many counts of this clonotype. This rearrangement joins TRBV2 to TRBJ2-3; 8 bases match TRBD2. V trimming: 6 bases; J trimming: 4 bases; junction bases outside the gene matches: 12. Germline V gene lookup returns CDR1 SNHLY and CDR2 FYNNEI. This CDR3 comprises 16 residues. The CDR3 region has the DNA TGTGCCAGCAGGTTCGGGGGGGCCTTGGGGGCAGATACGCAGTATTTT. Its translation is CASRFGGALGADTQYF.

CDR3: CASSPPQGLAGLGYEQFF. The CDR3 DNA reads as TGTGCCAGCTCACCACCCCAAGGACTAGCGGGATTGGGGTATGAGCAGTTCTTC. V gene TRBV18 combines with J gene TRBJ2-1; 12 bases map to TRBD2. V shed 0 bases and J 8 bases; nucleotides not matched to a gene: 11. From germline, CDR1 is KGHSH and CDR2 LQKENI. The CDR3 is 18 amino acids.

This clonotype showed up many times. The rearrangement links TRBV7-9 to TRBJ2-7, with TRBD2 as a possible D gene (6 bases). CDR3 length: 14 amino acids. Germline CDR1 SEHNR, CDR2 FQNEAQ (reference sequence). Trimming cost V 4 bases and J 3 bases, with 13 bases left between them. Here the CDR3 DNA reads TGTGCCAGCAGCTCTACCCCCGGGAGCTACGAGCAGTACTTC. Its translation: CASSSTPGSYEQYF.

V usage is TRBV5-6 and J usage is TRBJ1-2; D not certain. The ends were cut back, 4 bases at V and 8 bases at J, with 12 bases in the middle. CDR1 and CDR2 from the germline V gene are SGHDT and YYEEEE. This CDR3 contains 12 residues. The CDR3: CASSLQHGGYTF. DNA for the CDR3: TGTGCCAGCAGCCTTCAACACGGCGGCTACACCTTC.

This chain joins TRBV12-5 and TRBJ2-5, with 11 bases fitting TRBD2. CDR1 is LGHNT and CDR2 is FRNRAP in the germline V gene. The ends lost 5 bases at V and 4 bases at J; junction bases unmatched: 12. CDR3 length equals 17 residues. The CDR3 DNA is TGTGCTAGTGGTGCCCGGACTAGCGGGCATTTGGTAGAGACCCAGTACTTC. Translating gives CASGARTSGHLVETQYF.

This clonotype was observed a few times. DNA for the CDR3: TGCAGTGCTAGAGATCAGTGGTTACGAACTGAGCTCGCAGATACGCAGTATTTT. It specifies CSARDQWLRTELADTQYF. This sequence joins TRBV20-1 and TRBJ2-3, with D uncertain. CDR3 length: 18 residues. The germline gives CDR1 DFQATT, CDR2 SNEGSKA (reference sequence). The V end was cut by 0 bases, the J end by 4 bases, with 23 bases between.

This chain connects TRBV7-9 to TRBJ2-7, with D perhaps matching TRBD2 (6 bases). V gave up 5 bases and J gave up 1 base, with 15 bases separating them. This CDR3 is 15 amino acids long. Germline-derived CDR1 and CDR2 are SEHNR and FQNEAQ (reference sequence). The CDR3 loop is CASSPFIGRSYEQYF. The CDR3 nucleotides are TGTGCCAGCAGCCCATTTATAGGGAGGTCCTACGAGCAGTACTTC. The whole variable domain, filled in from reference TRBV7-9 and TRBJ2-7, reads DTGVSQNPRHKITKRGQNVTFRCDPISEHNRLYWYRQTLGQGPEFLTYFQNEAQLEKSRLLSDRFSAERPKGSFSTLEIQRTEQGDSAMYLCASSPFIGRSYEQYFGPGTRLTVT.